One T cell receptor beta chain is described in this entry. This clonotype was counted only a few times. It has no known antigen specificity. Base qualities are missing; no much larger clone stands one base away. The germline ends are 14 bases apart after V is trimmed by 0 bases and J by 1 base. Via the germline V gene, CDR1 is SGHRS and CDR2 YFSETQ. From the cysteine through the phenylalanine, the CDR3 covers 16 amino acids. Left in the record is the CDR3 DNA by itself, 48 bases read in frame from the first base. The donors were 40 or so Caucasian individuals from Russia, aged roughly 6 to 100 years, who were systemically healthy. About 9.1 milliliters of peripheral blood were collected from each donor into EDTA-treated Vacutainer tubes. Ficoll-Paque density-gradient centrifugation was used to isolate PBMCs, with at least 6 million obtained per sample. Trizol reagent was used to extract total RNA from the PBMCs, yielding at least 5.5 micrograms per sample. Naive CD45RAhigh/CD27high T cell percentages were measured by flow cytometry on a PBMC aliquot from every donor.

The sample belongs to a study of blood T cells in healthy people across ages (dated by TCRdb to between 2014 and 2016). Describing the broader study: In model experiments, template switching captured roughly one uniquely barcoded TCR beta cDNA molecule for every two T cells. To avoid experimental bias, donors of different ages were randomly spread across the sequencing lanes. The donors were divided into four age groups: young (average approximately 16 years), middle-aged (around 37), aged (62) and long-lived (82). Two additional independent replicas of 1 million unique cDNA reads from the same blood draw were analyzed for two donors (one aged 18 to 29 and one aged 80 or older). Age-related changes in TCR beta repertoire diversity were measured in the study by deep sequencing normalized with unique cDNA molecular identifiers. The paper as a whole reports these results and caveats: Observed TCR beta diversity per million T cells fell roughly linearly with age, and a significant reduction was already apparent by age about 36. Estimates of total diversity based on one million sequenced T cells were regarded as lower bounds and as underestimates. The percentage of naive T cells measured by flow cytometry correlated strongly with observed TCR beta diversity. The long-lived group showed more naive CD4+ T cells, fewer expanded clones and increased TCR diversity than the aged group, suggesting age selection. Since profiling was done on bulk unsorted PBMCs, naive and antigen-experienced compartments could not be conclusively compared. Because donor CMV infection status was unknown, age-related changes in expanded clonotypes were potentially confounded.

Library preparation used 5' RACE. TCRdb lists the instrument as Illumina HiSeq 2500. The second PCR ran for roughly 7 to 11 cycles and used a J-beta primer mix along with a sample-barcoded 5' primer. A template-switch 5' adaptor carrying 12 random nucleotides introduced a unique molecular identifier onto each TCR beta cDNA molecule. At least 2.5 million CDR3-containing paired-end reads were obtained from each sample. All of the RNA was converted into first-strand cDNA using the Mint cDNA synthesis kit, with a TRBC-specific oligonucleotide serving as the primer. After uracil-DNA glycosylase treatment, a first 18-cycle PCR used universal primers M1SS and BC2_uni_R on all cDNA. The source study handled its data this way. Normalization of each sample was performed by random selection of 1 million high-quality reads, each carrying a distinct molecular identifier. Reads with shared molecular identifiers were discarded instead of being binned into consensus sequences. MiTCR, run with a Q25 quality threshold and the strictest error-elimination algorithm, handled CDR3 identification, clonotype clustering and error correction. A nonparametric unseen species model with Euler transformation was used to estimate lower-bound total TCR beta diversity. TCRdb trimmed the raw reads at Q25, called clones with MiXCR and kept productive beta chains. Rows are combined by CDR3 protein, so each entry shows the most common genes and DNA. TCRdb, rather than the study authors, made the V and J calls. This sample is represented by roughly 700,000 distinct CDR3 sequences; about 52% of them were singletons. The ten largest clones represent about a third of the sample.

The TCR was taken from a woman aged 55-70 years in good health. Sequencing was done on a sample of blood. The sequence links TRBV5-1 to TRBJ2-7, and TRBD1 may be the D gene, going by 5 matching bases. The nucleotide sequence reads as follows: TGCGCCAGCAGCTTGGGGCAGGGCATATATTCCTACGAGCAGTACTTC. It codes for CASSLGQGIYSYEQYF.